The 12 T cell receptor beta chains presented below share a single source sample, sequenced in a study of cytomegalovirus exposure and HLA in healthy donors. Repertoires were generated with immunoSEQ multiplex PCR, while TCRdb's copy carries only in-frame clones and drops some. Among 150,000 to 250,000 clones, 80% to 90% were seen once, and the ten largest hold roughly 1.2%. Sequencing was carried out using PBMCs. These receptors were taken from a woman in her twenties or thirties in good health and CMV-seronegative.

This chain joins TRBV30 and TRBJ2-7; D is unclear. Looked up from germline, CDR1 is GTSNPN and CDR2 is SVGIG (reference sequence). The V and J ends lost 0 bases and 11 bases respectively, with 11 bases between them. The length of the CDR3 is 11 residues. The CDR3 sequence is CAWSVSRVEYF. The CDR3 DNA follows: TGTGCCTGGAGTGTTTCTCGGGTTGAGTACTTC.

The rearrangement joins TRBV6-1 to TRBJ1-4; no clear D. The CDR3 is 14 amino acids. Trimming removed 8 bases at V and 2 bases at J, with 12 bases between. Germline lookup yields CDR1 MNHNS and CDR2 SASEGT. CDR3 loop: CASWRRLTNEKLFF. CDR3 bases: TGTGCCAGCTGGCGGAGGCTTACTAATGAAAAACTGTTTTTT.

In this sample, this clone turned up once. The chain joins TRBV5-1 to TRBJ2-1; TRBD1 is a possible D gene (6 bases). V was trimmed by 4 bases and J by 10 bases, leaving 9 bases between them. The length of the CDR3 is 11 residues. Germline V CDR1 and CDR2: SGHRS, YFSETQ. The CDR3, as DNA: TGCGCCAGCAGCATGGGGACAGAGCAGTTCTTC. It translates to CASSMGTEQFF.

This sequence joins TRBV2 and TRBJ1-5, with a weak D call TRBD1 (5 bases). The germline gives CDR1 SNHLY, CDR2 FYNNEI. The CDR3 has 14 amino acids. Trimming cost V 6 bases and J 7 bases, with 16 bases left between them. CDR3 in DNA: TGTGCCAGCAGCCCGGACATAATGTCCCAGCCCCAGCATTTT. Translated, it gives CASSPDIMSQPQHF.

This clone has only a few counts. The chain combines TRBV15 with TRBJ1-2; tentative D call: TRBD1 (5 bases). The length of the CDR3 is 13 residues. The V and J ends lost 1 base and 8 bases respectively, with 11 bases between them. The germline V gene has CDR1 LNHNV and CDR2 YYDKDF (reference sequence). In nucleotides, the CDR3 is TGTGCCACCAGCAGAGTAGGGGTTAAGGGCTACACCTTC. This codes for CATSRVGVKGYTF. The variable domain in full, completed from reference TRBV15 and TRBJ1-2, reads DAMVIQNPRYQVTQFGKPVTLSCSQTLNHNVMYWYQQKSSQAPKLLFHYYDKDFNNEADTPDNFQSRRPNTSFCFLDIRSPGLGDTAMYLCATSRVGVKGYTFGSGTRLTVV.

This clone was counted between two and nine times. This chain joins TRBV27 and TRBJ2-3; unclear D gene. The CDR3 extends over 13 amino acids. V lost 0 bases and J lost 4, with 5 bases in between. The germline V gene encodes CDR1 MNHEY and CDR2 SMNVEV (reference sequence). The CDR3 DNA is TGTGCCAGCAGTTTATCGGCGGCAGATACGCAGTATTTT. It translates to CASSLSAADTQYF.

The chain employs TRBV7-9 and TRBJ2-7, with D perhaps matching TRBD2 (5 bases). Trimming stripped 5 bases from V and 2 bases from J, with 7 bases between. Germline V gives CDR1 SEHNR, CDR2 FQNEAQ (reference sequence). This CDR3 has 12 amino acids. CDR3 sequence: CASSPGAYEQYF. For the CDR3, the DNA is TGTGCCAGCAGCCCCGGGGCCTACGAGCAGTACTTC.

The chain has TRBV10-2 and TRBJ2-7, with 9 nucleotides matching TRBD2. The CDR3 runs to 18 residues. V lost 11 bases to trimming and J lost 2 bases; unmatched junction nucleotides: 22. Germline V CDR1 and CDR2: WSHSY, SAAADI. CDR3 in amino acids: CAANLGGSTSGLAYEQYF. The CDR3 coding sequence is TGCGCCGCAAACCTAGGGGGGAGCACTAGCGGGTTGGCCTACGAGCAGTACTTC.

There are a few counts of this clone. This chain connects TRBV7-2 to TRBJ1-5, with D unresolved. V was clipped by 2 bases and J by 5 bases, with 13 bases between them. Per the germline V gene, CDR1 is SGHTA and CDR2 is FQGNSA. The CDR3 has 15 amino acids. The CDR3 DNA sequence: TGTGCCAGCAGCTTATTTCCCCAGACTGATCAGCCCCAGCATTTT. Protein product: CASSLFPQTDQPQHF.

This chain's CDR3 is CASSVLAGGTVDTQYF. The DNA of the CDR3 is TGTGCCAGCAGCGTATTAGCGGGGGGGACAGTGGATACGCAGTATTTT. V is TRBV11-2 and J is TRBJ2-3, with TRBD2 matching over 11 bases. J gave up 6 bases and V 5 bases, and 10 bases lay outside the gene matches. The CDR3 is 16 amino acids. From germline, CDR1 is SGHAT and CDR2 FQNNGV.

The CDR3 region has the DNA TGTGCCAGCAGTACCCTAGCGGGAGGGCGGTACGAGCAGTACTTC. Translated, it gives CASSTLAGGRYEQYF. The rearrangement links TRBV27 to TRBJ2-7, with 12 bases that match TRBD2. From germline, CDR1 is MNHEY and CDR2 SMNVEV (reference sequence). The CDR3 loop spans 15 amino acids. Trimming cost V 5 bases and J 4 bases; bases outside gene matches: 6.

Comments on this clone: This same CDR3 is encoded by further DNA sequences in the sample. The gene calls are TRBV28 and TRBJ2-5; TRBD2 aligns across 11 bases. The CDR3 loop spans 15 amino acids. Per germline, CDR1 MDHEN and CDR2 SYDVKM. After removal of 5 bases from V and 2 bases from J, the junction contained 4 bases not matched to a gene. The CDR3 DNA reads TGTGCCAGCAGTGGAGGGACTAGCGGACAAGAGACCCAGTACTTC. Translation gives CASSGGTSGQETQYF.